The rows below give T cell receptor beta chains drawn from one sample of a study of long-term antiretroviral therapy in people with HIV. Measured with immunoSEQ multiplex PCR; TCRdb has only the in-frame clones, and not every one. The sample includes under 40,000 clones, 80% to 90% of them seen just once. The sample consisted of unsorted PBMCs, taken 0.3 years after starting antiretroviral therapy. The receptors here all came from a man younger than 30 with HIV. The CDR3 runs from the conserved cysteine through the conserved F or W. The order of the fields is V gene, clone size, J gene, D gene, CDR3 DNA, CDR3 protein. D genes are given only for firm matches. Not every row has a clone size; where given, it reads once, few, many or a size class.

>TRBV2|-|TRBJ1-1|TRBD1
TGTGCCAGCCGACTCCAGGGGGGATCTAACACTGAAGCTTTCTTT
CASRLQGGSNTEAFF
>TRBV2|-|TRBJ1-5|TRBD1
TGTGCCAGCAGGACGACAGGGGTCAATCAGCCCCAGCATTTT
CASRTTGVNQPQHF
>TRBV29-1|-|TRBJ2-7|TRBD2
TGCAGCGTCCATTCGGGCGGGGGAGGGAGCTCCTACGAGCAGTACTTC
CSVHSGGGGSSYEQYF
>TRBV28|-|TRBJ2-7|TRBD2
TGTGCCAGCAGTTTATCGTCGGCTAGGGAGGGCGAGCAGTACTTC
CASSLSSAREGEQYF
>TRBV19|few|TRBJ1-5|-
TGTGCCAGTAGTGGGGGGGCTGGCAATCAGCCCCAGCATTTT
CASSGGAGNQPQHF
>TRBV6-1|-|TRBJ2-2|-
TGTGCCAGCAGGTTGGGAGTTGGGAACACCGGGGAGCTGTTTTTT
CASRLGVGNTGELFF
>TRBV5-1|-|TRBJ1-1|-
TGCGCCAGCAGTGCGGGGCTCGAAGCTTTCTTT
CASSAGLEAFF
>TRBV30|few|TRBJ2-7|-
TGTGCCTGGAGTGTAGCAGGGGTTGCCTACGAGCAGTACTTC
CAWSVAGVAYEQYF
>TRBV7-9|few|TRBJ2-1|-
TGTGCCAGCAGCTGGGGGAATGAGCAGTTCTTC
CASSWGNEQFF
>TRBV19|-|TRBJ2-7|-
TGTGCCAGTAGTATTGGGGGTGACGAGCAGTACTTC
CASSIGGDEQYF
>TRBV28|-|TRBJ2-7|-
TGTGCCAGCAGTTTGTACTCCTACGAGCAGTACTTC
CASSLYSYEQYF
>TRBV9|-|TRBJ2-3|-
TGTGCCAGCAGCGCCGGACTGGGAGATACGCAGTATTTT
CASSAGLGDTQYF
>TRBV4-2|-|TRBJ2-1|TRBD2
TGTGCCAGCAGCCAAGATCGTACTAGCGGGACTACGGGAGGGTTCTTC
CASSQDRTSGTTGGFF
>TRBV18|-|TRBJ1-2|-
TGTGCCAGCTCACCACCAGTTGTGGGAGTGGGTTATGGCTACACCTTC
CASSPPVVGVGYGYTF
>TRBV2|-|TRBJ1-4|TRBD1
TGTGCCAGCAGTGAAGTTGGGACAGCAAATGAAAAACTGTTTTTT
CASSEVGTANEKLFF
>TRBV6-4|-|TRBJ1-3|TRBD1
TGTGCCAGCAGTGACCGGGACAGGAATTTTGGAAACACCATATATTTT
CASSDRDRNFGNTIYF
>TRBV7-7|-|TRBJ2-2|TRBD1
TGTGCTAGCAGCCCGCGGGACAGGGGATTGACCGGGGAGCTGTTTTTT
CASSPRDRGLTGELFF
>TRBV7-2|-|TRBJ2-1|-
TGTGCCAGCAGCTTATTTCGAGTCGGGACCGACTCCTACAATGAGCAGTTCTTC
CASSLFRVGTDSYNEQFF
>TRBV27|-|TRBJ1-2|-
TGTGCCATGAGGGGGGTAGGAGATGGCTACACCTTC
CAMRGVGDGYTF
>TRBV11-2|-|TRBJ2-1|TRBD2
TGTGCCAGCAGCCTGGGGGGGGAGCTATACAATGAGCAGTTCTTC
CASSLGGELYNEQFF
>TRBV4-3|-|TRBJ1-1|TRBD1
TGCGCCAGCAGCCAAGATCTTTACGACAGGGGTTCGGGGAACACTGAAGCTTTCTTT
CASSQDLYDRGSGNTEAFF
>TRBV30|-|TRBJ2-7|-
TGTGCCTGGAGTGCCGGGCTAGCCAGGTACGAGCAGTACTTC
CAWSAGLARYEQYF
>TRBV5-6|few|TRBJ1-6|-
TGTGCCAGCAGCTTGGCTCAGGGTGGATCACCCCTCCACTTT
CASSLAQGGSPLHF